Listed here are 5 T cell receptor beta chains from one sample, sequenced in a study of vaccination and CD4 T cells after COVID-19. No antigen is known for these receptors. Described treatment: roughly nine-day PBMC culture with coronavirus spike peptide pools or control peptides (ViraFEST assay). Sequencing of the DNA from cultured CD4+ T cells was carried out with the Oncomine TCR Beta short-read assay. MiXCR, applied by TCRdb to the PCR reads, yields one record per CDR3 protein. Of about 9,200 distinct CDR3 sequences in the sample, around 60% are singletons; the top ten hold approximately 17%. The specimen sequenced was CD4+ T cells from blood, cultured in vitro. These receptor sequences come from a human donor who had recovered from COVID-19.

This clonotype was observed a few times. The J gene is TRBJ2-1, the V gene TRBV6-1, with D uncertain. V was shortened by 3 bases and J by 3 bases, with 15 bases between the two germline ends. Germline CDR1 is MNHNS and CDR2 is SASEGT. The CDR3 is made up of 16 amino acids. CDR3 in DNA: TGTGCCAGCAGTGACCAGCCAAACAGTTTCTACAATGAGCAGTTCTTC. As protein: CASSDQPNSFYNEQFF.

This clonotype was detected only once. The CDR3 loop is CASSEDFYSGNTIYF. As DNA, the CDR3 is TGTGCCAGCAGTGAAGACTTCTACTCGGGAAACACCATATATTTT. The chain employs TRBV6-1 and TRBJ1-3; D gene unclear. Trimming left V 1 base short and J 4 bases short, with 11 bases between. CDR1 is MNHNS and CDR2 is SASEGT in the germline V gene. The CDR3 consists of 15 residues.

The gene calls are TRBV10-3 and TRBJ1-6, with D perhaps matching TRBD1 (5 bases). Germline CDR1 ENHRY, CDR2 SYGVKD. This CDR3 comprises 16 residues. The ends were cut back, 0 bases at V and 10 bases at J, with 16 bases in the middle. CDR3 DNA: TGTGCCATCAGTGAGTCAAGATTGGGGGTGGGATCACCCCTCCACTTT. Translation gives CAISESRLGVGSPLHF.

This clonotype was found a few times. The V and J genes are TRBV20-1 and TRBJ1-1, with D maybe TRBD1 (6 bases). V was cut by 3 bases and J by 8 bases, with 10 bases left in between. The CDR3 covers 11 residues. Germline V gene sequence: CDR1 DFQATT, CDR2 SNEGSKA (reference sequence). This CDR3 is CSARGGGEAFF. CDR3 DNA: TGCAGTGCTAGGGGGGGCGGGGAAGCTTTCTTT.

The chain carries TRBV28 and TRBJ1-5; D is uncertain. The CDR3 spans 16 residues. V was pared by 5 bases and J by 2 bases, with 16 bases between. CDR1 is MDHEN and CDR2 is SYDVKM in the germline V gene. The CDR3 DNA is TGTGCCAGCAGTCCACGCGCCTACGCGGGCAATCAGCCCCAGCATTTT. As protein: CASSPRAYAGNQPQHF.